This T cell receptor (beta chain) was captured by sequencing in a study of vaccination effects on CD4 cells after COVID-19. Study-level findings and limits: Infection-derived and vaccine-derived clones contracted markedly late after vaccination.

The ViraFEST assay expanded antigen-specific CD4+ T cells with viral peptide pools before sequencing. Following 10 days of culture, CD4+ T cells were isolated. Vaccinated participants had no history of SARS-CoV-2 infection and tested negative for nucleocapsid antibodies. Researchers swapped half the medium for IL-2 medium on both days 3 and 7. Assay: immunoSEQ multiplex PCR; the TCRdb copy retains only in-frame clones and omits some. Of 70,000 or so clones listed, around 78% are singletons. As concerns this clone: The antigen remains undetermined.

Between the trimmed V and J ends, which lost 3 bases and 4 bases, there was a span of 13 bases. The germline gives CDR1 SGHTA, CDR2 FQGTGA. This CDR3 contains 15 residues. The receptor's source is a human donor who received a COVID-19 vaccine. This sequence joins TRBV7-3 and TRBJ1-3, with D possibly TRBD1 on 6 matching bases. The sample here was CD4+ T cells from PBMCs cultured with SARS-CoV-2 spike peptides, taken before COVID-19 vaccination. The CDR3 DNA reads as TGTGCCAGCAGCTTGGGGGGGGGCGAAGGAAACACCATATATTTT. It is translated as CASSLGGGEGNTIYF.